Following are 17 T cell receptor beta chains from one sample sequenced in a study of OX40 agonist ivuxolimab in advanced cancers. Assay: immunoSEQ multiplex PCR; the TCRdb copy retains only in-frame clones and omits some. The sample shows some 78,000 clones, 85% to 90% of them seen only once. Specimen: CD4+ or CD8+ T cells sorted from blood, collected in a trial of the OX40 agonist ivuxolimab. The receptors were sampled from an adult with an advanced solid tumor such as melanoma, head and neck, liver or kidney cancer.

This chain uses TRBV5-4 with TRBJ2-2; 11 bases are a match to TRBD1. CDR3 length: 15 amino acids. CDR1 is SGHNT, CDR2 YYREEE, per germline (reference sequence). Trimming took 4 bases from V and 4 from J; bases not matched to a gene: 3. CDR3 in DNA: TGTGCCAGCAGCCGGGACAGGGGGGCCACCGGGGAGCTGTTTTTT. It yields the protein CASSRDRGATGELFF.

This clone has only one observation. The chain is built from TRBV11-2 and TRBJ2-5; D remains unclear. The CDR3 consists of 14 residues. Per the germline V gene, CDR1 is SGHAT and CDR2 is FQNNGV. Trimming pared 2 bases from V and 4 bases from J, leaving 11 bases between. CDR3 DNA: TGTGCCAGCAGCTTATCATTGGCCGGAGAGACCCAGTACTTC. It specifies CASSLSLAGETQYF.

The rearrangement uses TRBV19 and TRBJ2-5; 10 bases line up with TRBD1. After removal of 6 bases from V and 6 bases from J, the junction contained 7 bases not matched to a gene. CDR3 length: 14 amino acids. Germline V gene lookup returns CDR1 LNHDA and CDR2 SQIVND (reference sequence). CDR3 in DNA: TGTGCCAGTAGAGGGACAGGGGATTATAAGACCCAGTACTTC. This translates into CASRGTGDYKTQYF.

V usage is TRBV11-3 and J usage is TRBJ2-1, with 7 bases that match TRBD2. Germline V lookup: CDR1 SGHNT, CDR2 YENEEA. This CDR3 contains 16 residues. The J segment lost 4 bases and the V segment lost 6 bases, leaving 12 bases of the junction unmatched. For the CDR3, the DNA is TGTGCCAGCAGTCGCGGGGGTCTCCCAGGATACAATGAGCAGTTCTTC. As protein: CASSRGGLPGYNEQFF.

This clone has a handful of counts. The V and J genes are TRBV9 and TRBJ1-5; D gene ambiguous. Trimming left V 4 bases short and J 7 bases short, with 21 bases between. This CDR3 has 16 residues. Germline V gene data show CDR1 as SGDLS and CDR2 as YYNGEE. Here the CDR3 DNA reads TGTGCCAGCAGCCCTGGAGCGGGGTCCTTCTACCAGCCCCAGCATTTT. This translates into CASSPGAGSFYQPQHF.

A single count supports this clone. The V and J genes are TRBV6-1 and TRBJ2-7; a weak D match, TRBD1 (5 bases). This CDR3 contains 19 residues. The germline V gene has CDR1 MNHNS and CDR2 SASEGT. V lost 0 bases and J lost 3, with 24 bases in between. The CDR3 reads CASSEARQGNTGVRYEQYF. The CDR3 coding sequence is TGTGCCAGCAGTGAAGCGCGGCAGGGAAATACCGGAGTCCGCTACGAGCAGTACTTC.

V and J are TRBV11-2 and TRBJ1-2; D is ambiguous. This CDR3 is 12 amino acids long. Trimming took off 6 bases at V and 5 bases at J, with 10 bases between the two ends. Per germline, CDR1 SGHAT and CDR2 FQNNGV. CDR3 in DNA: TGTGCCAGCAGTCAACAGTTATATGGCTACACCTTC. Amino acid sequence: CASSQQLYGYTF. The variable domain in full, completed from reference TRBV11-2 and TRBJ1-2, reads EAGVAQSPRYKIIEKRQSVAFWCNPISGHATLYWYQQILGQGPKLLIQFQNNGVVDDSQLPKDRFSAERLKGVDSTLKIQPAKLEDSAVYLCASSQQLYGYTFGSGTRLTVV.

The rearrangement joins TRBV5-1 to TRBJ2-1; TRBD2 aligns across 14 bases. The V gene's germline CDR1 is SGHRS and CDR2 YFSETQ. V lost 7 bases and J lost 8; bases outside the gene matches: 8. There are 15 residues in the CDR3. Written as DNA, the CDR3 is TGCGCCAGCGGATTGACTAGCGGGGGGGCAGATGAGCAGTTCTTC. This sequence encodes CASGLTSGGADEQFF.

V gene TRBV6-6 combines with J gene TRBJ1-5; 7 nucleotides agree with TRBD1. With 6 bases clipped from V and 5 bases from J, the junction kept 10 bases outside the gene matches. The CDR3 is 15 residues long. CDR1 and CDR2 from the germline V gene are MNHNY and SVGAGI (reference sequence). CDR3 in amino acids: CASRLGDSKHQPQHF. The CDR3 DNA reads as TGTGCCAGCAGGCTTGGGGACAGCAAACATCAGCCCCAGCATTTT.

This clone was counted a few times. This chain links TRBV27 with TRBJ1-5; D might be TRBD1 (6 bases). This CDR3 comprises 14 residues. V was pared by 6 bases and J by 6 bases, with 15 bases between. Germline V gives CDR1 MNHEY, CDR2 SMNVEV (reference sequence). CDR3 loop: CASRRDKLGQPQHF. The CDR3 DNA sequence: TGTGCCAGCAGACGGGACAAATTAGGTCAGCCCCAGCATTTT.

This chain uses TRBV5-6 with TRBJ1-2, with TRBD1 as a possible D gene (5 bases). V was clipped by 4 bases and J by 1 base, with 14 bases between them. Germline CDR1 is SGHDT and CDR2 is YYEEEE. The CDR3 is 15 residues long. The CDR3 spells CASSKYTTVNYGYTF. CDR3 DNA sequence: TGTGCCAGCAGCAAATATACGACAGTTAACTATGGCTACACCTTC.

CDR3 protein: CASSSDGQPQHF. The CDR3, as DNA: TGTGCCAGCAGTTCGGATGGTCAGCCCCAGCATTTT. The V call is TRBV2, the J call TRBJ1-5, with no clear D. V lost 5 bases and J lost 6, with 8 bases in between. Germline CDR1 and CDR2: SNHLY and FYNNEI. This CDR3 spans 12 amino acids. Variable domain in full (rest from reference TRBV2 and TRBJ1-5): EPEVTQTPSHQVTQMGQEVILRCVPISNHLYFYWYRQILGQKVEFLVSFYNNEISEKSEIFDDQFSVERPDGSNFTLKIRSTKLEDSAMYFCASSSDGQPQHFGDGTRLSIL.

For the CDR3, the DNA is TGTGCCAGCTACCCGGGACAGTTGACCGGGGAGCTGTTTTTT. Protein product: CASYPGQLTGELFF. The chain joins TRBV5-8 to TRBJ2-2; 7 positions match TRBD1. CDR3 length: 14 amino acids. CDR1 and CDR2 from the germline V gene are SGHTS and YDEGEE. With V trimmed by 7 bases and J by 5 bases, 8 bases remained unmatched.

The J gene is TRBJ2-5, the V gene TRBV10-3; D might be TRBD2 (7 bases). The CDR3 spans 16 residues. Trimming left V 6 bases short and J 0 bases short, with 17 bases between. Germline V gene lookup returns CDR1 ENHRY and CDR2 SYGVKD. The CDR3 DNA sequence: TGTGCCATCAGGATTAGTGGGGGGGCAAACCAAGAGACCCAGTACTTC. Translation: CAIRISGGANQETQYF.

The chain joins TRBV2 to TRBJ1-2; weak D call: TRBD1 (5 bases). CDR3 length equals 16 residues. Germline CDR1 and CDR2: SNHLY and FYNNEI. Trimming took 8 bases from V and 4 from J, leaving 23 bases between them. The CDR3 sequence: CASYSSPGQGGYGYTF. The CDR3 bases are TGTGCCAGCTACTCTTCGCCCGGGCAGGGAGGCTATGGCTACACCTTC. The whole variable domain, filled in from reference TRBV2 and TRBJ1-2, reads EPEVTQTPSHQVTQMGQEVILRCVPISNHLYFYWYRQILGQKVEFLVSFYNNEISEKSEIFDDQFSVERPDGSNFTLKIRSTKLEDSAMYFCASYSSPGQGGYGYTFGSGTRLTVV.

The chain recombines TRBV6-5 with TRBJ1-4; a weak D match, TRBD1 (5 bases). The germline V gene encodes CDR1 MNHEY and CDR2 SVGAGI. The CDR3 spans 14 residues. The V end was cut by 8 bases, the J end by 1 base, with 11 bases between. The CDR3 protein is CASQMGVTNEKLFF. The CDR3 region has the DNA TGTGCCAGCCAGATGGGGGTAACTAATGAAAAACTGTTTTTT.

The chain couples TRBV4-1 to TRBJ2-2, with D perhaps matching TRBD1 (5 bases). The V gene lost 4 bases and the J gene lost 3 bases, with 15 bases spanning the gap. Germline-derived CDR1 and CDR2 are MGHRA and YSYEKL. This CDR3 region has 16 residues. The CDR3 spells CASSPRKGRDTGELFF. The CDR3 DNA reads TGCGCCAGCAGCCCCCGCAAGGGGCGAGACACCGGGGAGCTGTTTTTT.